The following is a T cell receptor (beta chain) sequence with its context. Its target is unknown. The data were taken from a study of cytomegalovirus exposure and HLA in healthy donors. Notes on the study in general: Researchers reported that a few CMV-associated chains were confirmed in vitro as CMV antigen-specific.

The CDR3 spans 15 residues. Deletions cut 1 base from V and 1 base from J, with 10 bases between. Germline CDR1 KGHSH, CDR2 LQKENI. This PCR relied on a set of 60 Vbeta primers and 13 Jbeta primers. Here immunoSEQ multiplex PCR was the method, and the copy in TCRdb shows in-frame clones only, minus some. Seen here are about 130,000 clones, 77% observed once, and the top ten hold roughly 3.9%. The sample was PBMCs. The TCR was taken from a male donor in good health and CMV-seropositive. This sequence joins TRBV18 and TRBJ1-2, with a possible D match to TRBD1 (6 bases). CDR3 protein: CASSPRGGGNYGYTF. The CDR3 DNA follows: TGTGCCAGCTCACCACGGGGAGGGGGTAACTATGGCTACACCTTC.